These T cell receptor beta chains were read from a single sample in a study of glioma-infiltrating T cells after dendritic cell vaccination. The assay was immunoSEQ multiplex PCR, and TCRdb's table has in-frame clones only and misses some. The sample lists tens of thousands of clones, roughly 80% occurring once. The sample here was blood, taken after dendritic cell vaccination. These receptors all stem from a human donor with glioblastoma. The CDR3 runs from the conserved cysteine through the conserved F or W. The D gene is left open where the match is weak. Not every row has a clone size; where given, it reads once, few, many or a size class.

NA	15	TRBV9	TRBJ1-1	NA	CASSVVPGENTEAFF	TGTGCCAGCAGCGTAGTCCCGGGGGAGAACACTGAAGCTTTCTTT
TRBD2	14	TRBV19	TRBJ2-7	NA	CASSTTAGGGEQYF	TGTGCCAGTAGTACTACTGCCGGGGGGGGCGAGCAGTACTTC
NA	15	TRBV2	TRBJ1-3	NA	CASRPTAISGNTIYF	TGTGCCAGCAGACCAACAGCAATCTCTGGAAACACCATATATTTT
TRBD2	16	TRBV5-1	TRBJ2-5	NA	CASSLALAGGTETQYF	TGCGCCAGCAGCTTGGCACTAGCGGGGGGCACGGAGACCCAGTACTTC
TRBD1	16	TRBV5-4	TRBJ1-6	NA	CASSLAGQGGSSPLHF	TGTGCCAGCAGCTTGGCGGGACAGGGGGGAAGTTCACCCCTCCACTTT
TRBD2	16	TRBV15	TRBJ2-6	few	CATQWEGISGANVLTF	TGTGCCACCCAGTGGGAGGGGATCTCTGGGGCCAACGTCCTGACTTTC
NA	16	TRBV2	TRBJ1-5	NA	CASSENPGLDNQPQHF	TGTGCCAGCAGTGAAAATCCAGGGCTCGACAATCAGCCCCAGCATTTT
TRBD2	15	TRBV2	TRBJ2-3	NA	CATQWGRGGQSTQYF	TGTGCCACCCAATGGGGGCGGGGGGGCCAATCTACGCAGTATTTT
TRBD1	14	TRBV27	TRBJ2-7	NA	CASAPDREVNEQYF	TGTGCCAGCGCCCCCGACAGGGAAGTTAACGAGCAGTACTTC
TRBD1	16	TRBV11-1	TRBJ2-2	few	CASSGGQLLSTGELFF	TGTGCCAGCAGCGGGGGACAGCTCTTGAGCACCGGGGAGCTGTTTTTT
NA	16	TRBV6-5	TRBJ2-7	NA	CASSSRVDGEGYEQYF	TGTGCCAGCAGTTCGAGGGTAGACGGGGAAGGCTACGAGCAGTACTTC
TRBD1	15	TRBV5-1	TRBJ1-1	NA	CASSLYGQGDTEAFF	TGCGCCAGCAGCTTGTACGGACAGGGGGACACTGAAGCTTTCTTT
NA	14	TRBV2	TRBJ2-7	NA	CASSEEAGPYEQYF	TGTGCCAGCAGTGAAGAGGCAGGGCCCTACGAGCAGTACTTC
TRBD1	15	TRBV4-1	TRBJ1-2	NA	CASSQETGEGDGYTF	TGCGCCAGCAGTCAAGAGACAGGGGAAGGCGATGGCTACACCTTC
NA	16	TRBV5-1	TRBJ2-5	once	CASSMAWGAVQETQYF	TGCGCCAGCAGCATGGCTTGGGGCGCGGTACAAGAGACCCAGTACTTC
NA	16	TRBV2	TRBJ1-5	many	CASRIGGGTYNQPQHF	TGTGCCAGCAGGATTGGGGGGGGGACTTACAATCAGCCCCAGCATTTT
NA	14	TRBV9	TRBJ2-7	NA	CASSVDENRDEQYF	TGTGCCAGCAGCGTAGACGAGAACCGCGACGAGCAGTACTTC
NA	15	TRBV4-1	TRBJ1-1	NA	CASSQGMGRLTEAFF	TGCGCCAGCAGCCAAGGTATGGGGCGTCTCACTGAAGCTTTCTTT
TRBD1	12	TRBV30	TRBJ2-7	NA	CAWRSGTGNQYF	TGTGCCTGGAGGTCCGGGACAGGGAATCAGTACTTC
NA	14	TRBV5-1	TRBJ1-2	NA	CASSFLDTNYGYTF	TGCGCCAGCAGCTTCCTGGACACGAACTATGGCTACACCTTC
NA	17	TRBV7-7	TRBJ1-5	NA	CASVKTPLMYSNQPQHF	TGTGCTAGCGTCAAGACTCCTTTGATGTATAGCAATCAGCCCCAGCATTTT
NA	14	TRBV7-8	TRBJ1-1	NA	CASSGRAEVTEAFF	TGTGCCAGCAGTGGGAGGGCGGAGGTCACTGAAGCTTTCTTT
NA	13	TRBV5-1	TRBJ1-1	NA	CASSAGRDTEAFF	TGCGCCAGCAGCGCAGGGAGGGACACTGAAGCTTTCTTT
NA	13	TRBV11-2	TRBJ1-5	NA	CASSLQGGQPQHF	TGTGCCAGCAGCTTACAGGGTGGCCAGCCCCAGCATTTT
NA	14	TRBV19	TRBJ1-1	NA	CASSRGVLNTEAFF	TGTGCCAGTAGTCGCGGGGTACTCAACACTGAAGCTTTCTTT
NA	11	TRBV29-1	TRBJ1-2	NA	CSAGSDYGYTF	TGCAGCGCCGGGAGCGACTATGGCTACACCTTC
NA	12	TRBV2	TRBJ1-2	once	CASSVARGGYTF	TGTGCCAGCAGTGTGGCCCGTGGTGGCTACACCTTC
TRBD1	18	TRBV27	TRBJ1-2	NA	CASSSYRDRVPPNYGCTF	TGTGCCAGCAGTTCATACCGGGACAGGGTACCCCCTAACTATGGCTGCACCTTC
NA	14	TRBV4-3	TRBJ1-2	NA	CASSQNSANYGYTF	TGCGCCAGCAGCCAAAACAGTGCTAACTATGGCTACACCTTC
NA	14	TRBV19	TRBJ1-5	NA	CASSIGGSNQPQHF	TGTGCCAGTAGTATAGGCGGTAGCAATCAGCCCCAGCATTTT
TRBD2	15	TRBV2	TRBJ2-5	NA	CASNRLAGGLETQYF	TGTGCCAGCAATCGACTAGCGGGGGGTCTCGAGACCCAGTACTTC
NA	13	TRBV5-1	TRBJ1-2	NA	CASSLTEFYGYTF	TGCGCCAGCAGCTTGACAGAGTTCTATGGCTACACCTTC
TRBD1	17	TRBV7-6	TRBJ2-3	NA	CASSLAGTGVLTDTQYF	TGTGCCAGCAGCTTAGCTGGGACAGGGGTACTCACAGATACGCAGTATTTT
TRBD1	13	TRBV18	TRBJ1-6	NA	CASSPTGGSPLHF	TGTGCCAGCTCACCGACAGGGGGTTCACCCCTCCACTTT
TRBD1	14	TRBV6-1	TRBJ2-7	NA	CASKTGTGVDEQYF	TGTGCCAGCAAGACCGGGACAGGGGTCGACGAGCAGTACTTC
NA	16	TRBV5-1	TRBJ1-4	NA	CASSLEGITTNEKLFF	TGCGCCAGCAGCTTGGAGGGGATAACAACTAATGAAAAACTGTTTTTT
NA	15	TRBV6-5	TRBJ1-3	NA	CASSYSPELGNTIYF	TGTGCCAGCAGTTATTCCCCGGAGCTCGGAAACACCATATATTTT
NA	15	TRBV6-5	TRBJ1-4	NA	CASSYSRPGNEKLFF	TGTGCCAGCAGTTACTCCCGGCCGGGTAATGAAAAACTGTTTTTT
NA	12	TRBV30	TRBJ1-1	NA	CAWTYRGAEAFF	TGTGCCTGGACCTATAGAGGCGCTGAAGCTTTCTTT
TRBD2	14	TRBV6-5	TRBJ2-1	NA	CASSYGGLAGEQFF	TGTGCCAGCAGTTACGGAGGACTAGCGGGTGAGCAGTTCTTC
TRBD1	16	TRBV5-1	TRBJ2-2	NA	CASSLGQGAVSGELFF	TGCGCCAGCAGCTTGGGGCAGGGGGCTGTTTCCGGGGAGCTGTTTTTT
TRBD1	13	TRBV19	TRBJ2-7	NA	CASSDWTGREQYF	TGTGCCAGTAGTGACTGGACAGGTCGTGAGCAGTACTTC
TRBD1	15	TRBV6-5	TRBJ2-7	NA	CASSPKDRGPYEQYF	TGTGCCAGCAGCCCCAAGGACAGGGGACCCTACGAGCAGTACTTC
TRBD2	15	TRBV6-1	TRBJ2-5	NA	CASSEALAGGETQYF	TGTGCCAGCAGTGAAGCCCTAGCGGGGGGGGAGACCCAGTACTTC
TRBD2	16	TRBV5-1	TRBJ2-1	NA	CASSPPGLAGIYEQFF	TGCGCCAGCAGCCCCCCGGGACTAGCGGGGATTTATGAGCAGTTCTTC
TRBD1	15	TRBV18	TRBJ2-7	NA	CASSARDSTSYEQYF	TGTGCCAGCTCAGCCCGGGACAGCACCTCCTACGAGCAGTACTTC
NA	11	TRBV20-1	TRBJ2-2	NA	CSAIHTGELFF	TGCAGTGCCATTCACACCGGGGAGCTGTTTTTT
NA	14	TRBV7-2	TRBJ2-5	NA	CASSLATKQETQYF	TGTGCCAGCAGCTTAGCTACAAAGCAAGAGACCCAGTACTTC
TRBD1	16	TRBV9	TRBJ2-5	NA	CASSVGEGAGQETQYF	TGTGCCAGCAGCGTAGGCGAGGGGGCAGGCCAAGAGACCCAGTACTTC
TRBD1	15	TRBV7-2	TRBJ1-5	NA	CASSRGQGPSQPQHF	TGTGCCAGCAGCAGAGGACAGGGCCCGAGTCAGCCCCAGCATTTT
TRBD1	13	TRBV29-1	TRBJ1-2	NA	CSVEVGTAYGYTF	TGCAGCGTTGAAGTAGGGACAGCCTATGGCTACACCTTC